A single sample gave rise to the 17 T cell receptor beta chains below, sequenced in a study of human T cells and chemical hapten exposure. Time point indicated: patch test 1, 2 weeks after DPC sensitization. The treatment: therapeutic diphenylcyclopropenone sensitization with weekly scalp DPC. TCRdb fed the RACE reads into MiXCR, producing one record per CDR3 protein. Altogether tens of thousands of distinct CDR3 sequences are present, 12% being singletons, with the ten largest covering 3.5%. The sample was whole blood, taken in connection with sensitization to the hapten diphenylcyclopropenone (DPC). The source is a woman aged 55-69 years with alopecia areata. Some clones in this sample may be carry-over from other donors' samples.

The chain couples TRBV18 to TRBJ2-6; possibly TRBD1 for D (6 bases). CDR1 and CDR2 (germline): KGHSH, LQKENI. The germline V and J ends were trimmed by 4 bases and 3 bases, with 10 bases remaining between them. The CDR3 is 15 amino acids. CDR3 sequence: CASSRQGYGANVLTF. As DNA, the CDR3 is TGTGCCAGCTCACGCCAGGGGTATGGGGCCAACGTCCTGACTTTC.

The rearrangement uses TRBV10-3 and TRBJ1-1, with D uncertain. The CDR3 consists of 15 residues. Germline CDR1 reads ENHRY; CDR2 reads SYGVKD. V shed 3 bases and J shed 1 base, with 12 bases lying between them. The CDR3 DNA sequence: TGTGCCATCAGTGACCAAACGAGGGAGAACACTGAAGCTTTCTTT. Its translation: CAISDQTRENTEAFF.

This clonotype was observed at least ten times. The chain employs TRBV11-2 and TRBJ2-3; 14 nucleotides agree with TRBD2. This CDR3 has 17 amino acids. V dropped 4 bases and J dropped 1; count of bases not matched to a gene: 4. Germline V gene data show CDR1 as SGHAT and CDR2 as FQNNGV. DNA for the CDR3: TGTGCCAGCAGCTATGGACTAGCGGGGGGCCGCACAGATACGCAGTATTTT. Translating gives CASSYGLAGGRTDTQYF.

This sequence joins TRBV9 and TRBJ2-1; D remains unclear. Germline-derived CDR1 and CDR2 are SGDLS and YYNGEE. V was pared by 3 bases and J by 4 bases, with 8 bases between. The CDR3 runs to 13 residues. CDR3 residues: CASSALVYNEQFF. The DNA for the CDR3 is TGTGCCAGCAGCGCCCTAGTGTACAATGAGCAGTTCTTC.

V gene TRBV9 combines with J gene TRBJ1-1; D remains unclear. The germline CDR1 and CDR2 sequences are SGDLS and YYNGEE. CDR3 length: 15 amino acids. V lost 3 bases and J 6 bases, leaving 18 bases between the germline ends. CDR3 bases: TGTGCCAGCAGCGCCGCGGGCGAAATTCTTGCTGAAGCTTTCTTT. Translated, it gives CASSAAGEILAEAFF.

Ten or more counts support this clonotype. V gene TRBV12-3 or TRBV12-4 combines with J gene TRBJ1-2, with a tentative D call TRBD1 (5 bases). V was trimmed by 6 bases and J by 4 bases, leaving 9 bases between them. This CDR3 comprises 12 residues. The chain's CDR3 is CASSRGGYGYTF. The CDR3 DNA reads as TGTGCCAGCAGCCGGGGGGGCTATGGCTACACCTTC.

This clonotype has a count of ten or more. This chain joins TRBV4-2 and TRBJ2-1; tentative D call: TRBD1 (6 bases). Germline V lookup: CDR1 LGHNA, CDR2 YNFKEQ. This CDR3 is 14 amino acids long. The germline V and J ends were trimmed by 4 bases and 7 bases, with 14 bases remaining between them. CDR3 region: CASSPFVTGNEQFF. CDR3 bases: TGTGCCAGCAGCCCCTTTGTTACAGGGAATGAGCAGTTCTTC.

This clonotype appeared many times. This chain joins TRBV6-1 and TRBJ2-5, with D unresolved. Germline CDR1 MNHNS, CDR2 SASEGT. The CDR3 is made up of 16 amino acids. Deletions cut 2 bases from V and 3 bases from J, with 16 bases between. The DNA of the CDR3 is TGTGCCAGCAGTGAACGGGCAGTGGGTGCGAAAGAGACCCAGTACTTC. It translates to CASSERAVGAKETQYF.

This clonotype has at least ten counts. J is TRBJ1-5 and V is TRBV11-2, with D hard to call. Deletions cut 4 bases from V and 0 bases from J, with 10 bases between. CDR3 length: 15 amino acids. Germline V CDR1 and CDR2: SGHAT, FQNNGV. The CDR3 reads CASSSNQYSNQPQHF. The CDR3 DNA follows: TGTGCCAGCAGCTCCAACCAATATAGCAATCAGCCCCAGCATTTT.

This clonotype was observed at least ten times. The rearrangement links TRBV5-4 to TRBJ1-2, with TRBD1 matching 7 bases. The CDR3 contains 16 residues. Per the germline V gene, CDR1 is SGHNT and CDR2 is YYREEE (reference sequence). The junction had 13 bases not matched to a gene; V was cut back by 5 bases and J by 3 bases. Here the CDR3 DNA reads TGTGCCAGCAGGAGACAGGGCGTAGGGTTGGACTATGGCTACACCTTC. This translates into CASRRQGVGLDYGYTF.

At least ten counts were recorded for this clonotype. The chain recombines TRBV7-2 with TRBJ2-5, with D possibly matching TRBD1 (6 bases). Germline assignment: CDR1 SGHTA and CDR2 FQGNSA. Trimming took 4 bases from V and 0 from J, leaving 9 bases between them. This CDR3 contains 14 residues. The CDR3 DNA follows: TGTGCCAGCAGCTCCCAGGGGTACCAAGAGACCCAGTACTTC. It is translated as CASSSQGYQETQYF.

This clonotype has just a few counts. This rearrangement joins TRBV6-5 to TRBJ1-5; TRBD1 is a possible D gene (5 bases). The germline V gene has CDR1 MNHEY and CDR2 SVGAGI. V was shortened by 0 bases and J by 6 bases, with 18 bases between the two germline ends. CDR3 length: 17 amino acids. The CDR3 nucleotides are TGTGCCAGCAGTTACTCGGGGCCGGACTCAGGTGGTCAGCCCCAGCATTTT. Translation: CASSYSGPDSGGQPQHF.

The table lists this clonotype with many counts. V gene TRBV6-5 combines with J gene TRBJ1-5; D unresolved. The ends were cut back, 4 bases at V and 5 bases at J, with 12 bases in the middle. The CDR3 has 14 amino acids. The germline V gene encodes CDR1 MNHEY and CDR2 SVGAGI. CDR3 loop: CASSFDGGDQPQHF. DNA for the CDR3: TGTGCCAGCAGTTTTGATGGCGGAGATCAGCCCCAGCATTTT.

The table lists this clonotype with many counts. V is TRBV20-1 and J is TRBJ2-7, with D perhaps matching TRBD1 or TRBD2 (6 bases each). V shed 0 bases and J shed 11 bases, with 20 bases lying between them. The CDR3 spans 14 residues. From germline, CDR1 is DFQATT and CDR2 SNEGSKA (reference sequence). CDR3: CSARDLTGAGHEYF. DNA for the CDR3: TGCAGTGCTAGAGACCTTACGGGTGCGGGACATGAGTACTTC.

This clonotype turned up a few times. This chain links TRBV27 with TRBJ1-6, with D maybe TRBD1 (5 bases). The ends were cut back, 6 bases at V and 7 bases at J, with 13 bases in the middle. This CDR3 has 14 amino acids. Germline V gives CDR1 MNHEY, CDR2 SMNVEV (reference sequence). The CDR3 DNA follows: TGTGCCAGCAGACCTGGGGGGTGGAATTCACCCCTCCACTTT. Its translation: CASRPGGWNSPLHF.

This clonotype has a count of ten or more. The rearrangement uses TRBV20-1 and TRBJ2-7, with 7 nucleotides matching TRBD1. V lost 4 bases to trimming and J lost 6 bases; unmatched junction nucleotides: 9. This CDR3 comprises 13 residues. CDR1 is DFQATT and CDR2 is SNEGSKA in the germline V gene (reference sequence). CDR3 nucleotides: TGCAGTGCTACAAAGACAGGGCCCGGCGAGCAGTACTTC. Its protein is CSATKTGPGEQYF.

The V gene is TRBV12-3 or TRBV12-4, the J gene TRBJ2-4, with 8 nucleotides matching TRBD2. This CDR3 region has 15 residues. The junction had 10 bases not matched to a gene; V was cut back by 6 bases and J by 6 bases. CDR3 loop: CASSPPGGSRNIQYF. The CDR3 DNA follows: TGTGCCAGCAGCCCACCGGGAGGGAGCCGAAACATTCAGTACTTC.